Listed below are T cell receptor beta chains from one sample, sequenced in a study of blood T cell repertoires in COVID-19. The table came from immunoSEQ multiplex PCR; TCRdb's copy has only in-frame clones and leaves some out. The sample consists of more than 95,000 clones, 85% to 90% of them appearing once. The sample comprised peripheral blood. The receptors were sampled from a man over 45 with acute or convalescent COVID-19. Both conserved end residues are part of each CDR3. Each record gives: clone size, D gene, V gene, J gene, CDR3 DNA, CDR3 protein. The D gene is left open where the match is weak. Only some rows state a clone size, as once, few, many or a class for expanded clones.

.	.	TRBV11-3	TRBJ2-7	TGTGCCAGCAGCTTACACCCAGCGACTACCTACGAGCAGTACTTC	CASSLHPATTYEQYF
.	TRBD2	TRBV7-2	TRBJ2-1	TGTGCCAGCAGCCAAAGCGGGAGTCCCTACAATGAGCAGTTCTTC	CASSQSGSPYNEQFF
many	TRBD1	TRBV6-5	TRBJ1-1	TGTGCCAGCAGTAGACAGGGGGAGTCTCAAGCTTTCTTT	CASSRQGESQAFF
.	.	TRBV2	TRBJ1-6	TGTGCCAGCAGCGCCTCCCCTTGGACAGTGCCCGGGGATTCACCCCTCCACTTT	CASSASPWTVPGDSPLHF
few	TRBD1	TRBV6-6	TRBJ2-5	TGTGCCAGCACCTCAAGGGGGCGCGAGACCCAGTACTTC	CASTSRGRETQYF
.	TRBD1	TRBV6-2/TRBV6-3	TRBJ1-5	TGTGCCAGCAGTGACACATCGGGACAGGGGGCCCAGCCCCAGCATTTT	CASSDTSGQGAQPQHF
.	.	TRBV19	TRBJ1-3	TGTGCCAGTAGTATGAACATAAGAAACACCATATATTTT	CASSMNIRNTIYF
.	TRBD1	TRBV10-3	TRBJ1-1	TGTGCCATCAGTGACGACAGGGGGCGAGGCACTGAAGCTTTCTTT	CAISDDRGRGTEAFF
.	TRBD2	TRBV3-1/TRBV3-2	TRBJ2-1	TGTGCCAGCAGCCAAGTAACTAGCGGAAACAATGAGCAGTTCTTC	CASSQVTSGNNEQFF
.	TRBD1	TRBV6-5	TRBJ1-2	TGTGCCAGCACCGGACAGGGTAATGGCTACACCTTC	CASTGQGNGYTF
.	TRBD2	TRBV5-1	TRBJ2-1	TGCGCCAGCAGCTTGGAAGGCTATGGCGGGAGGAATGAGCAGTTCTTC	CASSLEGYGGRNEQFF
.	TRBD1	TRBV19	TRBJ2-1	TGTGCCAGTAGTAGTCAGGGGGCCGGCACCCTCAATGAGCAGTTCTTC	CASSSQGAGTLNEQFF
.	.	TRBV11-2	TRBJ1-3	TGTGCCAGCAGCTTAGACCTAAGGGGTTCTGGAAACACCATATATTTT	CASSLDLRGSGNTIYF
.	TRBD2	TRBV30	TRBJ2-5	TGTGCCTGGACGACTAGCGGGAGTGTAGGGGAGACCCAGTACTTC	CAWTTSGSVGETQYF
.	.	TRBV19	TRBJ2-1	TGTGCCAGTAGTATGGGGACTTACAATGAGCAGTTCTTC	CASSMGTYNEQFF
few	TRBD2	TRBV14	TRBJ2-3	TGTGCCAGCAGCCAAGATTTCGGCCGTTTGCTAGCGGGAGTGAGAGATACGCAGTATTTT	CASSQDFGRLLAGVRDTQYF
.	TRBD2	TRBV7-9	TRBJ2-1	TGTGCCAGCAGCTCCCCTGTAGGCGGGAGTTCCAATGAGCAGTTCTTC	CASSSPVGGSSNEQFF
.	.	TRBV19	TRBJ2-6	TGTGCCAGCCTTCGGTCCGGCTCTGGGGCCAACGTCCTGACTTTC	CASLRSGSGANVLTF
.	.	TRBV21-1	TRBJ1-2	TGTGCCAGCAGCAAAGGGAGCCAGGGCTGCCGTAACTATGGCTACACCTTC	CASSKGSQGCRNYGYTF
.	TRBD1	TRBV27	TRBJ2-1	TGTGCCAGCAGTTGGATAACCGGGACAGGGGTCAATGAGCAGTTCTTC	CASSWITGTGVNEQFF
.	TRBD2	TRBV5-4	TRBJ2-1	TGTGCCAGCAGCTTGGGTGGGACTAGCGGGACCTCCTACAATGAGCAGTTCTTC	CASSLGGTSGTSYNEQFF
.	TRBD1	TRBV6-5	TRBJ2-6	TGTGCCAGCAGTATGACAGGGGGCCCCTTCGCTTTC	CASSMTGGPFAF
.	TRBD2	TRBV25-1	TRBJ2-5	TGTGCCAGCAGTGACCCCCCCTCTAGCGGGAGGGAGGCCCAGTACTTC	CASSDPPSSGREAQYF
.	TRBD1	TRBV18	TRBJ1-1	TGTGCCAGCTCAAGACAGGGCAACACTGAAGCTTTCTTT	CASSRQGNTEAFF
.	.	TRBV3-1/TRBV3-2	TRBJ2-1	TGTGCCAGCAGCCAAGAACAATTGGAGGGCTACAATGAGCAGTTCTTC	CASSQEQLEGYNEQFF
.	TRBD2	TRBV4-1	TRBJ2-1	TGCGCCAGCAGCCAAGAGGGACTAGGCTACAATGAGCAGTTCTTC	CASSQEGLGYNEQFF
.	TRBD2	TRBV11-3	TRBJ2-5	TGTGCCAGCAGCTTAGGGGCTAGCGGGCGCCAAGAGACCCAGTACTTC	CASSLGASGRQETQYF
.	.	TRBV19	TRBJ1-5	TGTGCCAGTAGTCCTACGGGAAGAAATCAGCCCCAGCATTTT	CASSPTGRNQPQHF
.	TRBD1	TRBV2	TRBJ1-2	TGTGCCAGCAGGCAAGGACAGGGGCCTCCCTCTAACTATGGCTACACCTTC	CASRQGQGPPSNYGYTF
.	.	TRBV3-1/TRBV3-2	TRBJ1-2	TGTGCCAGCAGCTCGAACGGACAGATCTATGGCTACACCTTC	CASSSNGQIYGYTF
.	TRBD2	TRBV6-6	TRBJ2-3	TGTGCCAGCAGTCCCAGGACTAGCGGGATAGGAGCAGATACGCAGTATTTT	CASSPRTSGIGADTQYF
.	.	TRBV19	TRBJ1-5	TGTGCCAGTAGTATAGGACAGGTTTTTAATCAGCCCCAGCATTTT	CASSIGQVFNQPQHF
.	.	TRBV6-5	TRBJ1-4	TGTGCCAGCGCAGAAGGGACATCCCAGAATGAAAAACTGTTTTTT	CASAEGTSQNEKLFF
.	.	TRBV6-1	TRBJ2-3	TGTGCCAGCAGTGAACTGGGGACTAGCACAGATACGCAGTATTTT	CASSELGTSTDTQYF
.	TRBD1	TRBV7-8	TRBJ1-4	TGTGCCAGCAGCTCTGGACAGGAAGTTAATGAAAAACTGTTTTTT	CASSSGQEVNEKLFF
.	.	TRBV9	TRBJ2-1	TGTGCCAGCAGCGTAGGGCTAGCCAGCTCCTACAATGAGCAGTTCTTC	CASSVGLASSYNEQFF
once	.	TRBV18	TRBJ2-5	TGTGCCAGCTCACCTCCCCAGGGACTTCCAAGAGGGACCCAGTACTTC	CASSPPQGLPRGTQYF
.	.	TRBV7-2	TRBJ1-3	TGTGCCAGCAGCTTAGTTGCGGGTAGCGGAAACACCATATATTTT	CASSLVAGSGNTIYF
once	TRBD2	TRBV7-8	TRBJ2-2	TGTGCCAGCAGCTTATGGACTAGCTTGAACACCGGGGAGCTGTTTTTT	CASSLWTSLNTGELFF
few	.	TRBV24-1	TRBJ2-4	TGTGCCACCAGTGATGGAGGGTGGGGCATTCAGTACTTC	CATSDGGWGIQYF